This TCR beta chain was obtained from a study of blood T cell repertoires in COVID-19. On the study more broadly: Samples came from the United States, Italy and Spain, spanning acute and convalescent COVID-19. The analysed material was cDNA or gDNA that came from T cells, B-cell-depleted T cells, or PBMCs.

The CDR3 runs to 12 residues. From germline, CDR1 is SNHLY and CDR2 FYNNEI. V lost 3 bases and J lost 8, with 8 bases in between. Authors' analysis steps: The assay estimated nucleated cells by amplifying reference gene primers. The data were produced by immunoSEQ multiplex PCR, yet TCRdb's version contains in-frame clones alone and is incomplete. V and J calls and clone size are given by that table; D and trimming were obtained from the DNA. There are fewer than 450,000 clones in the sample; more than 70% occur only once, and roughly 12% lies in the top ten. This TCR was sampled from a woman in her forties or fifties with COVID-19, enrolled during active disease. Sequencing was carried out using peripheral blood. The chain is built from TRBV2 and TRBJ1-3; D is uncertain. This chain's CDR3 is CASSEFGDTIYF. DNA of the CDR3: TGTGCCAGCAGTGAGTTCGGAGACACCATATATTTT. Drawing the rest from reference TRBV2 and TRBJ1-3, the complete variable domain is EPEVTQTPSHQVTQMGQEVILRCVPISNHLYFYWYRQILGQKVEFLVSFYNNEISEKSEIFDDQFSVERPDGSNFTLKIRSTKLEDSAMYFCASSEFGDTIYFGEGSWLTVV.